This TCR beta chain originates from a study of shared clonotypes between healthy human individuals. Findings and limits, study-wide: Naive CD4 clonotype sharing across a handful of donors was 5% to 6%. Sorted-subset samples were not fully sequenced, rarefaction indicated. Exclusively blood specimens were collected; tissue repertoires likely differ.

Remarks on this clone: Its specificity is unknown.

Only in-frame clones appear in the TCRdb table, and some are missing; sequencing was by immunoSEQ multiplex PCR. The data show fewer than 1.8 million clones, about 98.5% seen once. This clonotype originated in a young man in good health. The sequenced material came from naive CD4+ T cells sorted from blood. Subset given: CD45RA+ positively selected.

The CDR3 DNA reads as TGTGCCAGCAGCGTAGGGCCCTCCGGGCCCAGGACCACTGGAAACACCATATATTTT. Translated, it gives CASSVGPSGPRTTGNTIYF. The chain links TRBV9 to TRBJ1-3, with D unclear. Trimming cost V 0 bases and J 2 bases, with 21 bases left between them. The CDR3 is 19 residues long. Germline V CDR1 and CDR2: SGDLS, YYNGEE.